The clone carrying this T cell receptor (beta chain) has at least ten counts. Trimming left V 2 bases short and J 2 bases short, with 14 bases between. Germline-derived CDR1 and CDR2 are SGHRS and YFSETQ. This CDR3 is built from 15 residues. The sample originates from a study of T cells after yellow fever vaccination. Study-wide context: The authors sorted the EM, EMRA, CM and Tscm memory subsets using CD3, CD45RA, CCR7 and CD95. Findings and limits, study-wide: When the response was secondary, it was weaker but reached its peak faster, day 5 versus 15. The authors detected almost none of the vaccine-responding clonotypes in sorted memory subsets on day 0.

As TCR cDNA was made by 5'RACE template switching, a universal primer site and UMIs were added. TCRdb ran MiXCR on the 5' RACE reads and lists one entry per CDR3 protein. Among around 30,000 distinct CDR3 sequences listed, 10% to 13% were seen once. This chain joins TRBV5-1 and TRBJ2-7; the D is unclear. The receptor was derived from a man in his late teens or twenties who received the YFV17D yellow fever vaccine. Sequencing used PBMCs, either bulk or a sorted T-cell subset (CD4+, CD8+, memory, or dextramer-sorted; not recorded which), obtained roughly 14 days after the first yellow fever vaccination. CDR3 amino acids: CASSFGYPEAYEQYF. The DNA for the CDR3 is TGCGCCAGCAGCTTTGGGTATCCTGAAGCCTACGAGCAGTACTTC. The variable domain in full, with the rest retrieved from reference TRBV5-1 and TRBJ2-7, is KAGVTQTPRYLIKTRGQQVTLSCSPISGHRSVSWYQQTPGQGLQFLFEYFSETQRNKGNFPGRFSGRQFSNSRSEMNVSTLELGDSALYLCASSFGYPEAYEQYFGPGTRLTVT.